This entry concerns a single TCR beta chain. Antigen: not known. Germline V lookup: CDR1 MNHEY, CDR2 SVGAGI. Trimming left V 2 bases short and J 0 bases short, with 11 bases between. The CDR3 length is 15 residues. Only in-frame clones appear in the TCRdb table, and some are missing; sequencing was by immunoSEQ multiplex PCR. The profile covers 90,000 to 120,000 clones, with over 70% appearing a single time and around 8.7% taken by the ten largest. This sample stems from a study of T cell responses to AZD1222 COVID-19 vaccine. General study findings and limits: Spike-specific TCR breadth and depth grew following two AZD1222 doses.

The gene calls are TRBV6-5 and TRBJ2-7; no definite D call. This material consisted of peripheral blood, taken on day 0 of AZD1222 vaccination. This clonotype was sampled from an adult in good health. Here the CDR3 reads CASSYLSSYSYEQYF. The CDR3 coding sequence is TGTGCCAGCAGTTACCTTTCTTCCTACTCCTACGAGCAGTACTTC.